These T cell receptor beta chains were read from a single sample in a study of T cells in Graves' hyperthyroidism and ophthalmopathy. Each CDR3 protein is one row after TCRdb ran MiXCR on the multiplex PCR reads. Here the sample spans about 500,000 distinct CDR3 sequences, approximately 17% being singletons. Sequencing was carried out using blood. The receptors here all came from a woman aged 18-30 years with Graves' ophthalmopathy. Both conserved end residues are part of each CDR3. Fields, in order: J gene, clone size, D gene, V gene, CDR3 protein, CDR3 DNA. A D gene is named only where the DNA matches it firmly. Clone size is shown for a subset of rows, as once, few, many or a class of expanded clone.

TRBJ2-3,few,.,TRBV6-1,CASGTSRTDTQYF,TGTGCCAGCGGGACATCCCGCACAGATACGCAGTATTTT
TRBJ2-7,.,TRBD1,TRBV5-1,CASSWGQGTSYGQYF,TGCGCCAGCAGCTGGGGACAGGGGACCTCCTACGGGCAGTACTTC
TRBJ1-5,few,.,TRBV24-1,CATSDGPQGPQHF,TGTGCCACCAGTGATGGGCCCCAAGGGCCCCAGCATTTT
TRBJ1-2,.,.,TRBV5-6,CASKLLREVTNGYTF,TGTGCCAGCAAACTCCTCCGGGAAGTCACAAATGGCTACACCTTC
TRBJ1-1,.,TRBD1,TRBV12-3/TRBV12-4,CAGSFMTGGRRAEAFF,TGTGCCGGCAGTTTTATGACAGGGGGCCGGAGGGCTGAAGCTTTCTTT
TRBJ2-5,few,TRBD2,TRBV14,CASSFRTSGWGETQYF,TGTGCCAGCAGCTTTAGGACTAGCGGTTGGGGAGAGACCCAGTACTTC
TRBJ1-6,many,TRBD1,TRBV28,CASSLVGQGGSPLHF,TGTGCCAGCAGTTTAGTCGGACAGGGAGGGTCACCCCTCCACTTT
TRBJ2-3,.,TRBD1,TRBV19,CASSIGTGNTDTQYF,TGTGCCAGTAGTATCGGGACAGGAAACACAGATACGCAGTATTTT
TRBJ1-2,.,.,TRBV18,CASSPNSDYGYTF,TGTGCCAGCTCACCGAATTCGGACTATGGCTACACCTTC
TRBJ1-6,many,TRBD1,TRBV20-1,CSARPGQGVNSPLHF,TGCAGTGCTAGACCGGGACAGGGCGTTAATTCACCCCTCCACTTT
TRBJ1-3,.,TRBD1,TRBV19,CASNGDRGHQDSGNTIYF,TGTGCCAGTAACGGGGACAGGGGGCATCAGGACTCTGGAAACACCATATATTTT
TRBJ2-1,many,.,TRBV3-1,CASSKGPRGDEQFF,TGTGCCAGCAGCAAGGGACCCAGGGGGGATGAGCAGTTCTTC
TRBJ1-1,many,TRBD1,TRBV18,CASSPVTGTGTEAFF,TGTGCCAGCTCACCAGTGACAGGGACGGGCACTGAAGCTTTCTTT
TRBJ2-3,many,.,TRBV7-2,CASSFDGSTDTQYF,TGTGCCAGCAGCTTCGACGGTAGCACAGATACGCAGTATTTT
TRBJ2-7,few,TRBD1,TRBV5-4,CASSLASGQASYEQYF,TGTGCCAGCAGCTTGGCCTCGGGACAGGCGTCCTACGAGCAGTACTTC
TRBJ1-1,many,.,TRBV6-1,CASNAGRYDTEAFF,TGTGCCAGCAACGCAGGGAGATACGACACTGAAGCTTTCTTT
TRBJ1-2,many,.,TRBV27,CASSLSGDANPIYGYTF,TGTGCCAGCAGTTTATCAGGGGACGCTAACCCTATCTATGGCTACACCTTC